These 28 T cell receptor beta chains were sequenced from one sample in a study of chemoradiotherapy in HPV16-positive cancers. Assay: immunoSEQ multiplex PCR; the TCRdb copy retains only in-frame clones and omits some. The repertoire holds 1,100 to 1,500 clones, roughly 80% seen once, with approximately 6.9% in the top ten. Sequenced material: tumor tissue, taken from a patient who underwent chemoradiotherapy. Every receptor here comes from a human donor with HPV-associated anogenital cancer.

J is TRBJ1-2 and V is TRBV12-5; D gene uncertain. Germline V gene lookup returns CDR1 LGHNT and CDR2 FRNRAP. The CDR3 is 12 amino acids. Trimming cost V 6 bases and J 4 bases, with 9 bases left between them. As DNA, the CDR3 is TGTGCTAGTGGAAATACCATCTATGGCTACACCTTC. The encoded protein is CASGNTIYGYTF.

The chain couples TRBV14 to TRBJ2-7; no clear D. The CDR3 spans 13 residues. Germline CDR1 SGHDN, CDR2 FVKESK. Trimming shortened V by 3 bases and J by 4 bases, and 10 bases separated the two germline ends. CDR3 sequence: CASSQLSEYEQYF. The DNA for the CDR3 is TGTGCCAGCAGCCAGTTATCAGAATACGAGCAGTACTTC.

The chain is built from TRBV5-6 and TRBJ1-4, with no clear D. The CDR3 sequence is 11 residues long. Germline values: CDR1 SGHDT, CDR2 YYEEEE. Trimming cost V 0 bases and J 16 bases, with 10 bases left between them. The CDR3 coding sequence is TGTGCCAGCAGCTTGGAGGCTGAATCGTTTTTT. This codes for CASSLEAESFF.

The rearrangement links TRBV7-8 to TRBJ2-7; D remains unclear. Trimming took off 2 bases at V and 3 bases at J, with 8 bases between the two ends. From germline, CDR1 is SGHVS and CDR2 FQNEAQ. The CDR3 extends over 13 amino acids. The CDR3 coding sequence is TGTGCCAGCAGCTTACACGCAGACTACGAGCAGTACTTC. This encodes CASSLHADYEQYF.

The chain employs TRBV19 and TRBJ2-1; tentative D call: TRBD2 (5 bases). Trimming removed 6 bases from V and 6 bases from J, with 18 bases in between. Looked up from germline, CDR1 is LNHDA and CDR2 is SQIVND (reference sequence). The length of the CDR3 is 15 residues. The CDR3 DNA reads TGTGCCAGTAGCCTCCGGGGATCGATGCGCAATGAGCAGTTCTTC. This sequence encodes CASSLRGSMRNEQFF.

The chain couples TRBV30 to TRBJ1-1; D uncertain. In germline, CDR1 is GTSNPN, CDR2 SVGIG (reference sequence). This CDR3 has 13 amino acids. V was cut by 5 bases and J by 0 bases, with 10 bases left in between. CDR3 sequence reads: CAWGNHLNTEAFF. In nucleotides, the CDR3 is TGTGCCTGGGGTAACCACCTGAACACTGAAGCTTTCTTT.

The chain joins TRBV2 to TRBJ2-7; D might be TRBD1 or TRBD2, each matching 5 bases. The CDR3 covers 16 residues. Germline-derived CDR1 and CDR2 are SNHLY and FYNNEI. Trimming removed 2 bases at V and 3 bases at J, with 17 bases between. CDR3 sequence (DNA): TGTGCCAGCAGTGAACTAGGGGCTAGAGGGAACTACGAGCAGTACTTC. Protein product: CASSELGARGNYEQYF.

V gene TRBV5-4 combines with J gene TRBJ1-2; 12 bases are shared with TRBD1. From germline, CDR1 is SGHNT and CDR2 YYREEE (reference sequence). CDR3 size: 16 residues. Trimming took 0 bases from V and 7 from J; bases not matched to a gene: 7. CDR3 sequence: CASSLDGGQGAGGYTF. The CDR3 coding sequence is TGTGCCAGCAGCTTGGATGGGGGACAGGGGGCAGGTGGCTACACCTTC.

This rearrangement joins TRBV15 to TRBJ2-4, with D perhaps being TRBD1 or TRBD2 (6 bases each). The CDR3 is 16 residues long. Germline V CDR1 and CDR2: LNHNV, YYDKDF (reference sequence). The germline V and J ends were trimmed by 3 bases and 5 bases, with 17 bases remaining between them. CDR3 protein: CATSSRTAPGENIQYF. The CDR3 nucleotides are TGTGCCACCAGCAGTAGGACAGCCCCGGGGGAAAACATTCAGTACTTC.

This clone was seen only a few times. This chain links TRBV7-2 with TRBJ2-7; TRBD1 matches 7 bases. V trimming: 3 bases; J trimming: 6 bases; junction bases outside the gene matches: 5. Per the germline V gene, CDR1 is SGHTA and CDR2 is FQGNSA. The CDR3 has 13 amino acids. The CDR3 sequence: CASSFKTGFEQYF. The DNA of the CDR3 is TGTGCCAGCAGCTTTAAGACAGGGTTCGAGCAGTACTTC. The variable domain in full, with the rest retrieved from reference TRBV7-2 and TRBJ2-7, is GAGVSQSPSNKVTEKGKDVELRCDPISGHTALYWYRQSLGQGLEFLIYFQGNSAPDKSGLPSDRFSAERTGGSVSTLTIQRTQQEDSAVYLCASSFKTGFEQYFGPGTRLTVT.

This chain joins TRBV30 and TRBJ2-7; the match to TRBD1 covers 7 bases. The CDR3 sequence is 12 residues long. Germline trimming cut 5 bases from V and 0 bases from J; bases unmatched to any gene: 1. Germline loops: CDR1 GTSNPN, CDR2 SVGIG (reference sequence). CDR3 in amino acids: CAWGDSSYEQYF. The CDR3 DNA sequence: TGTGCCTGGGGGGACAGCTCCTACGAGCAGTACTTC.

The V gene is TRBV30, the J gene TRBJ2-3; D possibly corresponds to TRBD1 (6 bases). V lost 2 bases and J lost 10, with 22 bases in between. There are 15 residues in the CDR3. Per the germline V gene, CDR1 is GTSNPN and CDR2 is SVGIG (reference sequence). The CDR3 DNA is TGTGCCTGGAGTCTCCGGGACATGAGGTTCCGAGCGCAGTATTTT. This gives the protein CAWSLRDMRFRAQYF. The full variable domain, in which reference TRBV30 and TRBJ2-3 provide the parts outside the CDR3, is SQTIHQWPATLVQPVGSPLSLECTVEGTSNPNLYWYRQAAGRGLQLLFYSVGIGQISSEVPQNLSASRPQDRQFILSSKKLLLSDSGFYLCAWSLRDMRFRAQYFGPGTRLTVL.

This clone was seen a single time. CDR3: CASGIQERLNTEAFF. CDR3 sequence (DNA): TGTGCCAGCGGAATACAGGAGCGTCTGAACACTGAAGCTTTCTTT. This chain connects TRBV7-8 to TRBJ1-1, with D possibly matching TRBD1 (5 bases). This CDR3 region has 15 residues. The ends were cut back, 8 bases at V and 0 bases at J, with 16 bases in the middle. Germline V gene sequence: CDR1 SGHVS, CDR2 FQNEAQ.

The chain couples TRBV4-3 to TRBJ1-2, with a tentative D call TRBD1 (6 bases). V lost 0 bases, J lost 4 bases, and 12 bases lay in between. Germline V gene sequence: CDR1 LGHNA, CDR2 YSLEER. The CDR3 is 15 amino acids. The CDR3 loop is CASSQDGQGIYGYTF. The CDR3 DNA is TGCGCCAGCAGCCAAGATGGGCAGGGGATCTATGGCTACACCTTC.

The rearrangement links TRBV4-1 to TRBJ2-2; 7 nucleotides line up with TRBD1. CDR3 length: 15 residues. Looked up from germline, CDR1 is MGHRA and CDR2 is YSYEKL. Trimming at V came to 2 bases and at J to 4 bases, leaving 4 bases not matched to a gene. CDR3 bases: TGCGCCAGCAGCCAACCAGCAGGGGGCACCGGGGAGCTGTTTTTT. Amino acids: CASSQPAGGTGELFF.

The chain recombines TRBV4-1 with TRBJ2-3, with a weak D call TRBD2 (5 bases). Trimming shortened V by 4 bases and J by 2 bases, and 13 bases separated the two germline ends. Per germline, CDR1 MGHRA and CDR2 YSYEKL. The CDR3 has 15 residues. DNA of the CDR3: TGCGCCAGCAGCCTTTCCGGCGGGTTCACAGATACGCAGTATTTT. It codes for CASSLSGGFTDTQYF.

The V and J genes are TRBV7-2 and TRBJ2-1, with TRBD1 identical over 11 bases. The trim removed 5 bases at V and 3 bases at J, leaving 6 bases unmatched. The germline V gene has CDR1 SGHTA and CDR2 FQGNSA. The CDR3 is made up of 16 amino acids. CDR3 bases: TGTGCCAGCAGCCGCACCGGGACAGGGGGCTACAATGAGCAGTTCTTC. As protein: CASSRTGTGGYNEQFF.

The chain combines TRBV28 with TRBJ1-2; the D gene is possibly TRBD1 (5 bases). From germline, CDR1 is MDHEN and CDR2 SYDVKM. V lost 8 bases, J lost 8 bases, and 18 bases lay in between. The CDR3 totals 13 residues. CDR3 DNA: TGTGCCAGCCGAGGACACATTACGGGAGGCTACACCTTC. It translates to CASRGHITGGYTF.

The rearrangement joins TRBV11-2 to TRBJ1-2; D is unclear. Deletions cut 1 base from V and 0 bases from J, with 3 bases between. CDR3 length equals 13 residues. Germline loops: CDR1 SGHAT, CDR2 FQNNGV. CDR3 in DNA: TGTGCCAGCAGCTTAGCGGCTAACTATGGCTACACCTTC. As protein: CASSLAANYGYTF. The full variable domain, rest sourced from reference TRBV11-2 and TRBJ1-2, is EAGVAQSPRYKIIEKRQSVAFWCNPISGHATLYWYQQILGQGPKLLIQFQNNGVVDDSQLPKDRFSAERLKGVDSTLKIQPAKLEDSAVYLCASSLAANYGYTFGSGTRLTVV.

This rearrangement joins TRBV20-1 to TRBJ1-1; no reliable D call. Per germline, CDR1 DFQATT and CDR2 SNEGSKA (reference sequence). The CDR3 spans 11 residues. Trimming removed 6 bases at V and 5 bases at J, with 10 bases between. The CDR3 here is CSAAPFTEAFF. In nucleotides, the CDR3 is TGCAGTGCAGCCCCGTTTACTGAAGCTTTCTTT.

V usage is TRBV7-2 and J usage is TRBJ1-6; TRBD1 matches at 12 bases. The CDR3 runs to 19 residues. CDR1 is SGHTA, CDR2 FQGNSA, per germline. Germline trimming cut 1 base from V and 2 bases from J; bases unmatched to any gene: 6. This chain's CDR3 is CASSLGPGQGATYNSPLHF. CDR3 in DNA: TGTGCCAGCAGCTTAGGGCCGGGACAGGGGGCGACCTATAATTCACCCCTCCACTTT.

The genes are TRBV9 and TRBJ2-1, with TRBD2 matching 7 bases. CDR1 and CDR2 from the germline V gene are SGDLS and YYNGEE. With V trimmed by 0 bases and J by 0 bases, 0 bases remained unmatched. The CDR3 consists of 15 residues. As DNA, the CDR3 is TGTGCCAGCAGCGTAGGCGGGGGCTCCTACAATGAGCAGTTCTTC. Its translation is CASSVGGGSYNEQFF.

The chain joins TRBV10-3 to TRBJ2-6, with D uncertain. This CDR3 has 16 residues. In germline, CDR1 is ENHRY, CDR2 SYGVKD. V was cut by 0 bases and J by 1 base, with 7 bases left in between. In nucleotides, the CDR3 is TGTGCCATCAGTGAGTCCCGACCTTCTGGGGCCAACGTCCTGACTTTC. Encoded protein: CAISESRPSGANVLTF.

J is TRBJ2-1 and V is TRBV10-1, with D perhaps TRBD1 (5 bases). This CDR3 has 12 residues. V was pared by 2 bases and J by 9 bases, with 8 bases between. The germline V gene has CDR1 WNHNN and CDR2 SYGVQD (reference sequence). DNA for the CDR3: TGCGCCAGCAGTGAGGGGCAGGGTGAGCAGTTCTTC. Protein product: CASSEGQGEQFF.

The J gene is TRBJ1-3, the V gene TRBV6-6; D may be TRBD1 (6 bases). V dropped 5 bases and J dropped 9 bases, with 17 bases sitting between them. The CDR3 runs to 14 residues. Germline values: CDR1 MNHNY, CDR2 SVGAGI (reference sequence). CDR3 region: CASSREGGWVTIYF. In DNA form, the CDR3 reads TGTGCCAGCAGTCGTGAGGGGGGGTGGGTCACCATATATTTT.

The V and J genes are TRBV7-2 and TRBJ2-2; no clear D. The ends were cut back, 4 bases at V and 0 bases at J, with 15 bases in the middle. The germline V gene has CDR1 SGHTA and CDR2 FQGNSA. The CDR3 spans 17 residues. Here the CDR3 DNA reads TGTGCCAGCAGCTACCGGTGGCAGGCTTCGAACACCGGGGAGCTGTTTTTT. Amino acid sequence: CASSYRWQASNTGELFF.

This sequence joins TRBV6-6 and TRBJ2-2; the D gene is possibly TRBD2 (6 bases). CDR1 and CDR2 (germline): MNHNY, SVGAGI (reference sequence). The CDR3 length is 16 residues. Trimming cost V 6 bases and J 5 bases, with 19 bases left between them. CDR3 region: CASSPKGGAMTGELFF. The CDR3 DNA sequence: TGTGCCAGCAGCCCGAAAGGAGGGGCAATGACCGGGGAGCTGTTTTTT.

The chain joins TRBV28 to TRBJ2-7; 10 positions match TRBD1. The CDR3 loop spans 14 amino acids. V shed 7 bases and J 4 bases; nucleotides not matched to a gene: 7. Germline V gene lookup returns CDR1 MDHEN and CDR2 SYDVKM. The CDR3 sequence is CASTPRTGGYEQYF. The CDR3 DNA is TGTGCCAGCACCCCCAGGACAGGGGGTTACGAGCAGTACTTC.